These T cell receptor beta chains were read from a single sample in a study of blood T cell repertoires in COVID-19. The method was immunoSEQ multiplex PCR; TCRdb's version includes in-frame clones alone and lacks a portion of them. Of about 180,000 clones in the sample, 88% were seen once. The sequenced sample was PBMCs or T cells enriched from blood (not recorded which). These receptors originate from a woman aged 18-29 years who had recovered from COVID-19. CDR3s include the opening cysteine and the closing phenylalanine or tryptophan. The D gene is left open where the match is weak.

CASSEPKDWLLPEKLFF	TRBV10-2	-
CASSKVRQGDPSYGYTF	TRBV21-1	-
CSATMAHEQYF	TRBV20-1	-
CASSFQRGGPDEQFF	TRBV5-1	TRBD2
CASIYRDRAYGYTF	TRBV6-6	TRBD1
CASSVEGAANEKLFF	TRBV9	TRBD1
CASRAAGETQYF	TRBV3-1/TRBV3-2	-
CASSWTGTGAEAEQYF	TRBV5-1	TRBD1
CASLSIGIGTNLFF	TRBV27	TRBD2
CASRPGGVDTGELFF	TRBV11-3	-
CASSIAGNGYTF	TRBV6-5	-
CACSGRDQETQYF	TRBV30	TRBD2
CASSINGVNQPQHF	TRBV19	-
CASREGTVNTEAFF	TRBV2	-
CASSQVYPPGGQFF	TRBV3-1/TRBV3-2	-
CASSIGTAYEQYF	TRBV19	-
CASRTGQPYEQYF	TRBV6-7	-
CASSFEGQSNYGYTF	TRBV28	TRBD1
CASSAGAGNTIYF	TRBV5-1	-
CASSPRRRRDNEQFF	TRBV3-1/TRBV3-2	-
CAWSGQSSNQPQHF	TRBV30	-
CASSDLGDSGGYTF	TRBV6-1	-
CASRRAGPSISSEAFF	TRBV2	-
CASSQDTNGQIGFYGYTF	TRBV4-2	-
CASSLGTGGNTIYF	TRBV11-3	TRBD1
CASSQTSGGPQETQYF	TRBV6-2/TRBV6-3	TRBD2
CSVGCGQERGKGSYEQYF	TRBV29-1	TRBD1